This T cell receptor beta chain was found in a study of identical twins. Each donor (without exception) was a healthy Caucasian. The study, taken as a whole, reports: Beta out-of-frame sequences showed weaker excess twin sharing. The models gave estimates that fell short of the out-of-frame TCR alpha sharing seen in monozygotic twins.

This CDR3 is 13 amino acids long. V shed 4 bases and J shed 1 base, with 4 bases lying between them. Germline lookup yields CDR1 LNHNV and CDR2 YYDKDF (reference sequence). TCRdb re-called the 5' RACE reads with MiXCR, one entry per CDR3 protein. The top ten clones hold under 6% of a sample with 250,000 or so distinct CDR3 sequences, roughly 7.5% of them seen once. This clonotype was counted at least ten times. Its antigen remains unknown. These data also featured in a second study, about yellow fever vaccine responses in identical twins. That work states: After vaccination, twins' T cell response reportedly seemed partly convergent, partly personalized.

This sequence was found in a young woman in good health. The genes are TRBV15 and TRBJ2-2; D remains ambiguous. Sequenced sample: CD8+ T cells sorted from blood. The CDR3 coding sequence is TGTGCCACCAGCAACAGGAACACCGGGGAGCTGTTTTTT. Its protein is CATSNRNTGELFF. Looking up the rest from reference TRBV15 and TRBJ2-2 gives the full variable domain: DAMVIQNPRYQVTQFGKPVTLSCSQTLNHNVMYWYQQKSSQAPKLLFHYYDKDFNNEADTPDNFQSRRPNTSFCFLDIRSPGLGDTAMYLCATSNRNTGELFFGEGSRLTVL.